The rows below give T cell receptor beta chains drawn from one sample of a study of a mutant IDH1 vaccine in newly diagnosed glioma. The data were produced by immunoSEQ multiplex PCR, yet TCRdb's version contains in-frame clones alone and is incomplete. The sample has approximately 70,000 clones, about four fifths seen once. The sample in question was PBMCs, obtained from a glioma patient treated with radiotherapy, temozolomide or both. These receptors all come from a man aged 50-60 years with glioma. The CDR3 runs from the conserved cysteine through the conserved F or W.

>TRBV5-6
CASSSGVSGGRGETQYF
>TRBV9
CASSLGGSGDEQYF
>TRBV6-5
CASSYEEGTYQETQYF
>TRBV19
CASSIGGETQYF
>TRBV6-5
CASSRDRGDEQYF
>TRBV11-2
CASSFGGDEQFF
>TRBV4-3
CASSLGGTVFTGELFF
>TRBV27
CASRPGTGGSGANVLTF
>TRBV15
CATSRITGIGYGYTF
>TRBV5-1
CASKDSGSTDTQYF
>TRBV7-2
CASSSGTSGGAVDTQYF
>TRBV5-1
CASSLVPRGEAFF
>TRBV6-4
CASSDSSRNTEAFF
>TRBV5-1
CASSLNSYEQYF
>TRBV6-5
CASSYSWGLNTGELFF
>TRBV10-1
CASSESIGSGGSPLHF
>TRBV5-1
CASSRSPAASSPYEQYF
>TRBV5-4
CASSLGAEAFF
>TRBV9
CASSVETGWSENTGELFF
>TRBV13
CASSLDRAPYEQYF
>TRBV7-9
CASSYNRDGGTEAFF
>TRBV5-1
CASSPGRGIGETQYF
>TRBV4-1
CASSPTSGGAGIQYF
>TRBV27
CASRSQGVVPDTQYF
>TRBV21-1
CASSKAPDPNSYEQYF
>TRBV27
CASWLAGESYEQYF
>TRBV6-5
CASKGGVYEQYF
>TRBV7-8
CASSLEPRDYGYTF
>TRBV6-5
CASSSPGQGAYEQYF
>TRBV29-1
CSVGEGYSNQPQHF
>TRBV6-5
CASTRPRGYGYTF
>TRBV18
CASSLIRGQETQYF
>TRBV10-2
CASSGGPSGGSSYEQYF
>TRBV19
CATRGDNQPQHF
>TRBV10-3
CAISEVAESLNYGYTF
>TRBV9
CASSGVTRIPTGELFF
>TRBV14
CASRQTASSYNEQFF
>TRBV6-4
CASSRIRGADTQYF
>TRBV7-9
CASSLEAAGATYEQYF
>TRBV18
CASSPEGSGTEAFF
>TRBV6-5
CASSSPGVTGELFF
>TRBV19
CASSRQGGEKLFF
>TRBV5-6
CASSLRSTGELFF
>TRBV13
CASSLVGQGSSYEQYF
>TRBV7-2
CASSVGQGANIQYF
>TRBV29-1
CSVEQGRGYTF
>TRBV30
CAWSVQGGTDTQYF
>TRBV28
CASSTTGQGETQYF
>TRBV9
CASSGDRVGGYTF
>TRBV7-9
CASSHTTGEGAFF
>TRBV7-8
CASSMLAGGIDEQFF
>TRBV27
CASSLRRDRGNSPLHF
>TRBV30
CAWIRSSFNSPLHF
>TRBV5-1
CASSLASSEQYF
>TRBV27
CASGSSGTGGIGYTF
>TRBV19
CASSSGQGPMNTEAFF
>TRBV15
CATSNANQPQHF